The 28 T cell receptor beta chains given below trace back to one sample, sequenced in a study of shared clonotypes between healthy human individuals. The protocol was immunoSEQ multiplex PCR, while the TCRdb copy is restricted to in-frame clones and leaves out a portion. The sample yields 950,000 to 1,100,000 clones, around 78% seen once. The sample consisted of memory CD4+ T cells from PBMCs. As to subset: CD45RA-negative fraction. These TCRs come from a man aged 18 to 30 in good health. Some clones in this sample may be carry-over from other donors' samples.

As for this clone: Germline and junction disagree at one end, which may indicate a read error. The chain has TRBV2 and TRBJ2-5; 8 bases align to TRBD2. CDR1 is SNHLY and CDR2 is FYNNEI in the germline V gene. The CDR3 has 12 residues. Here the CDR3 DNA reads TGTGCCAGCAGTGAAGAGCGGGAGATCCAGTACTTC. Amino acids: CASSEEREIQYF. Drawing the rest from reference TRBV2 and TRBJ2-5, the complete variable domain is EPEVTQTPSHQVTQMGQEVILRCVPISNHLYFYWYRQILGQKVEFLVSFYNNEISEKSEIFDDQFSVERPDGSNFTLKIRSTKLEDSAMYFCASSEEREIQYFGPGTRLLVL.

The rearrangement joins TRBV6-1 to TRBJ2-1; 7 bases fit TRBD2. V was clipped by 8 bases and J by 6 bases; unmatched bases: 13. CDR3 length: 15 residues. From germline, CDR1 is MNHNS and CDR2 SASEGT. DNA of the CDR3: TGTGCCAGCCACCACCCCCCCGCGGGAGTCAATGAGCAGTTCTTC. Its protein is CASHHPPAGVNEQFF.

This clone was seen a few times. Other DNA sequences within the sample encode an identical CDR3. The chain joins TRBV2 to TRBJ1-5; the D is unclear. Per germline, CDR1 SNHLY and CDR2 FYNNEI. This CDR3 contains 13 residues. V was shortened by 4 bases and J by 6 bases, with 10 bases between the two germline ends. This CDR3 is CASSVGVGQPQHF. The CDR3, as DNA: TGTGCCAGCAGTGTTGGTGTGGGTCAGCCCCAGCATTTT.

The V call is TRBV7-9, the J call TRBJ1-1; D is undetermined. This CDR3 is built from 12 residues. Germline loops: CDR1 SEHNR, CDR2 FQNEAQ (reference sequence). Trimming shortened V by 3 bases and J by 11 bases, and 13 bases separated the two germline ends. The CDR3 nucleotides are TGTGCCAGCAGCTTTAGCGGGGAGATTGCTTTCTTT. Amino acids: CASSFSGEIAFF.

This clone was recorded once. The rearrangement uses TRBV11-3 and TRBJ2-3, with D possibly being TRBD1 (5 bases). CDR3 size: 15 residues. Trimming cost V 0 bases and J 3 bases, with 10 bases left between them. CDR1 and CDR2 from the germline V gene are SGHNT and YENEEA. This CDR3 reads CASSLDGQGTDTQYF. CDR3 DNA sequence: TGTGCCAGCAGCTTAGATGGGCAGGGAACAGATACGCAGTATTTT.

The gene calls are TRBV7-9 and TRBJ2-2, with D unclear. The ends were cut back, 3 bases at V and 4 bases at J, with 6 bases in the middle. The CDR3 consists of 13 residues. In germline, CDR1 is SEHNR, CDR2 FQNEAQ (reference sequence). CDR3 protein: CASSFTTTGELFF. In DNA form, the CDR3 reads TGTGCCAGCAGCTTTACCACCACCGGGGAGCTGTTTTTT.

J is TRBJ2-1 and V is TRBV11-2; 8 positions agree with TRBD2. CDR1 SGHAT and CDR2 FQNNGV come from the germline V gene. The CDR3 sequence is 13 residues long. Trimming cost V 0 bases and J 10 bases; bases outside gene matches: 2. The CDR3 spells CASSLDRLAEQFF. In DNA, the CDR3 is TGTGCCAGCAGCTTAGATCGACTAGCGGAGCAGTTCTTC.

This clone showed up just once. The V and J genes are TRBV2 and TRBJ1-5, with 8 bases lining up with TRBD1. V lost 5 bases, J lost 7 bases, and 7 bases stayed unmatched. The CDR3 runs 14 residues. Germline lookup yields CDR1 SNHLY and CDR2 FYNNEI. This chain's CDR3 is CASSYGQGGQPQHF. As DNA, the CDR3 is TGTGCCAGCAGTTACGGACAGGGAGGGCAGCCCCAGCATTTT.

The chain carries TRBV5-4 and TRBJ2-5; D is unresolved. The better agreement between TRBJ2-7 and the DNA end casts doubt on the J call. Germline V CDR1 and CDR2: SGHNT, YYREEE (reference sequence). The CDR3 spans 11 residues. The CDR3 loop reads CASSLGPEQYF. CDR3 DNA sequence: TGTGCCAGCAGCTTGGGTCCCGAGCAGTACTTC.

This clone came up a few times. Other nucleotide sequences in the sample specify the same CDR3. V usage is TRBV11-3 and J usage is TRBJ1-3, with unresolved D. CDR3 size: 13 residues. Trimming took off 0 bases at V and 5 bases at J, with 5 bases between the two ends. Looked up from germline, CDR1 is SGHNT and CDR2 is YENEEA. The CDR3 loop reads CASSLDSRNTIYF. Here the CDR3 DNA reads TGTGCCAGCAGCTTAGACAGCCGAAACACCATATATTTT.

The J gene is TRBJ1-4, the V gene TRBV5-6; the match to TRBD1 covers 7 bases. Germline CDR1 SGHDT, CDR2 YYEEEE. The CDR3 extends over 15 amino acids. J lost 8 bases, V lost 4 bases, and 11 bases had no gene match. CDR3 DNA: TGTGCCAGCAGCCCACAGGGGATCCGGCTGGAAAAACTGTTTTTT. It yields the protein CASSPQGIRLEKLFF.

The V and J genes are TRBV5-4 and TRBJ2-1, with unresolved D. Germline-derived CDR1 and CDR2 are SGHNT and YYREEE (reference sequence). The germline V and J ends were trimmed by 0 bases and 5 bases, with 12 bases remaining between them. The CDR3 has 15 amino acids. In DNA, the CDR3 is TGTGCCAGCAGCTTGGATATCGGGCAGCACAATGAGCAGTTCTTC. Translated, it gives CASSLDIGQHNEQFF.

V is TRBV14 and J is TRBJ2-7, with 8 bases aligning to TRBD2. CDR3 length equals 13 residues. V was clipped by 3 bases and J by 2 bases; unmatched bases: 0. Germline V CDR1 and CDR2: SGHDN, FVKESK. CDR3 in DNA: TGTGCCAGCAGCCAGGGACTAGCCTACGAGCAGTACTTC. Its translation: CASSQGLAYEQYF.

The chain carries TRBV30 and TRBJ1-2, with D perhaps TRBD1 (6 bases). Per germline, CDR1 GTSNPN and CDR2 SVGIG (reference sequence). Trimming removed 8 bases from V and 5 bases from J, with 18 bases in between. The CDR3 runs to 13 residues. In DNA, the CDR3 is TGTGCCGGTAGCAGGGGAGGTAATTATGGCTACACCTTC. Translation: CAGSRGGNYGYTF.

This sequence joins TRBV11-2 and TRBJ1-3; D uncertain. Trimming took off 1 base at V and 0 bases at J, with 7 bases between the two ends. The CDR3 has 15 amino acids. Germline lookup yields CDR1 SGHAT and CDR2 FQNNGV. The chain's CDR3 is CASSLGVLSGNTIYF. In DNA form, the CDR3 reads TGTGCCAGCAGCTTAGGGGTCCTCTCTGGAAACACCATATATTTT.

The chain employs TRBV5-1 and TRBJ2-7, with 9 bases aligning to TRBD1. The length of the CDR3 is 18 residues. V was clipped by 3 bases and J by 6 bases; unmatched bases: 19. CDR1 SGHRS and CDR2 YFSETQ come from the germline V gene. CDR3 loop: CASSSNPQGATRVSEQYF. CDR3 sequence (DNA): TGCGCCAGCAGCTCAAATCCACAGGGGGCGACGAGGGTAAGCGAGCAGTACTTC.

The V and J genes are TRBV5-1 and TRBJ2-5; D remains ambiguous. V lost 4 bases, J lost 2 bases, and 9 bases lay in between. Germline CDR1 reads SGHRS; CDR2 reads YFSETQ. The CDR3 loop spans 13 amino acids. The CDR3 reads CASSLIDQETQYF. CDR3 DNA: TGCGCCAGCAGCCTAATCGATCAAGAGACCCAGTACTTC.

The rearrangement uses TRBV2 and TRBJ2-5, with TRBD1 as a possible D gene (6 bases). The CDR3 has 13 residues. Germline CDR1 is SNHLY and CDR2 is FYNNEI. Trimming pared 1 base from V and 3 bases from J, leaving 6 bases between. CDR3 sequence: CASSEDREETQYF. The CDR3 nucleotides are TGTGCCAGCAGTGAAGACAGGGAAGAGACCCAGTACTTC.

The chain combines TRBV28 with TRBJ2-5, with D perhaps TRBD1 (5 bases). The V gene's germline CDR1 is MDHEN and CDR2 SYDVKM. V lost 8 bases and J 3 bases, leaving 13 bases between the germline ends. CDR3 length: 13 residues. CDR3 nucleotides: TGTGCCAGCTCGAGTGGGGCTGAAGAGACCCAGTACTTC. It is translated as CASSSGAEETQYF.

The rearrangement joins TRBV30 to TRBJ2-3; 11 nucleotides line up with TRBD2. The V gene's germline CDR1 is GTSNPN and CDR2 SVGIG (reference sequence). V lost 6 bases and J lost 2; bases outside the gene matches: 7. CDR3 length: 15 residues. The CDR3 loop reads CACKIAGGPTDTQYF. The CDR3, as DNA: TGTGCCTGTAAGATAGCGGGAGGGCCCACAGATACGCAGTATTTT. The full variable domain, rest sourced from reference TRBV30 and TRBJ2-3, is SQTIHQWPATLVQPVGSPLSLECTVEGTSNPNLYWYRQAAGRGLQLLFYSVGIGQISSEVPQNLSASRPQDRQFILSSKKLLLSDSGFYLCACKIAGGPTDTQYFGPGTRLTVL.

The V gene is TRBV6-6, the J gene TRBJ2-4, with 7 nucleotides matching TRBD1. The junction had 8 bases not matched to a gene; V was cut back by 8 bases and J by 1 base. The CDR3 has 15 amino acids. Germline V lookup: CDR1 MNHNY, CDR2 SVGAGI (reference sequence). The CDR3 here is CASQGGLGAKNIQYF. The DNA of the CDR3 is TGTGCCAGCCAAGGGGGCTTAGGGGCCAAAAACATTCAGTACTTC.

The chain couples TRBV10-3 to TRBJ2-1; TRBD1 matches at 9 bases. The V gene end was trimmed by 4 bases and the J gene end by 0 bases; junction bases not matched to a gene: 4. CDR1 is ENHRY and CDR2 is SYGVKD in the germline V gene. The CDR3 consists of 16 residues. CDR3 sequence: CAISGGTGSSYNEQFF. CDR3 nucleotides: TGTGCCATCAGTGGGGGGACAGGGAGCTCCTACAATGAGCAGTTCTTC.

This clone was counted only a few times. V gene TRBV2 combines with J gene TRBJ2-3; no clear D. CDR1 and CDR2 from the germline V gene are SNHLY and FYNNEI. The CDR3 has 12 residues. Trimming stripped 5 bases from V and 4 bases from J, with 7 bases between. As DNA, the CDR3 is TGTGCCAGCAGTATAGCACCAGATACGCAGTATTTT. As protein: CASSIAPDTQYF.

The J gene is TRBJ2-4, the V gene TRBV7-3; the D call may be TRBD1 or TRBD2 (5 bases each). Deletions cut 10 bases from V and 3 bases from J, with 13 bases between. This CDR3 region has 13 residues. Per the germline V gene, CDR1 is SGHTA and CDR2 is FQGTGA. CDR3 loop: CATRGANKNIQYF. CDR3 nucleotides: TGTGCCACGAGAGGGGCGAACAAAAACATTCAGTACTTC.

In nucleotides, the CDR3 is TGTGCCAGCAGTGAAACAGTTACTAATGAAAAACTGTTTTTT. Residues: CASSETVTNEKLFF. The genes are TRBV25-1 and TRBJ1-4, with D unclear. V was cut by 2 bases and J by 2 bases, with 6 bases left in between. Germline V lookup: CDR1 MGHDK, CDR2 SYGVNS. This CDR3 region has 14 residues.

The CDR3, as DNA: TGTGCCGGGCGTCGGCAAAACACTGAAGCTTTCTTT. Translated, it gives CAGRRQNTEAFF. The chain is built from TRBV30 and TRBJ1-1; the D is unclear. Trimming took off 8 bases at V and 2 bases at J, with 12 bases between the two ends. Per the germline V gene, CDR1 is GTSNPN and CDR2 is SVGIG (reference sequence). The CDR3 loop spans 12 amino acids.

The chain combines TRBV6-1 with TRBJ1-1; D ambiguous. The CDR3 contains 13 residues. Germline lookup yields CDR1 MNHNS and CDR2 SASEGT. The V and J ends lost 7 bases and 4 bases respectively, with 13 bases between them. As DNA, the CDR3 is TGTGCCAGCATGGCGCCTTCCGGCACTGAAGCTTTCTTT. As protein: CASMAPSGTEAFF.

The chain has TRBV5-6 and TRBJ1-1, with 8 bases lining up with TRBD1. The trim removed 4 bases at V and 3 bases at J, leaving 8 bases unmatched. Per the germline V gene, CDR1 is SGHDT and CDR2 is YYEEEE. The CDR3 has 15 residues. CDR3 amino acids: CASSTPGQEDTEAFF. Written as DNA, the CDR3 is TGTGCCAGCAGCACTCCGGGACAGGAGGACACTGAAGCTTTCTTT.